The next 30 T cell receptor beta chains were all read from a single sample in a study of T cell repertoires in cytomegalovirus infection. One entry per CDR3 protein, called by TCRdb with MiXCR from the reads. The table includes approximately 990,000 distinct CDR3 sequences, approximately 32% detected once. Their antigens are not known. The sequenced sample was cultured CD8+ T cells from PBMCs, obtained from culture after CMV antigen stimulation. Receptor source: a human donor in good health (CMV status not recorded). Some clones in this sample may be carry-over from other donors' samples.

A few counts support this clonotype. V gene TRBV6-1 combines with J gene TRBJ1-1; 7 bases line up with TRBD1. The CDR3 totals 16 residues. Germline V gene sequence: CDR1 MNHNS, CDR2 SASEGT. V lost 3 bases and J lost 7; bases outside the gene matches: 14. The DNA of the CDR3 is TGTGCCAGCAGTGACCGGGAATGGGACAGCGGGTTTGAAGCTTTCTTT. This sequence encodes CASSDREWDSGFEAFF.

The chain couples TRBV27 to TRBJ1-2, with D perhaps TRBD1 (6 bases). The CDR3 contains 14 residues. The germline V gene has CDR1 MNHEY and CDR2 SMNVEV (reference sequence). V was shortened by 3 bases and J by 4 bases, with 12 bases between the two germline ends. DNA for the CDR3: TGTGCCAGCAGTTTCTCGCAGGGGAGCTATGGCTACACCTTC. It encodes CASSFSQGSYGYTF.

In its sample, this clonotype was seen a few times. J is TRBJ1-2 and V is TRBV5-1, with a possible D match to TRBD1 (6 bases). The germline CDR1 and CDR2 sequences are SGHRS and YFSETQ. Trimming cost V 0 bases and J 0 bases, with 9 bases left between them. This CDR3 contains 15 residues. The CDR3 region is CASSLEGGSNYGYTF. For the CDR3, the DNA is TGCGCCAGCAGCTTGGAGGGGGGCTCTAACTATGGCTACACCTTC.

Comments on this clonotype: One base away lies a much larger clone, so this may be a sequencing read error. This chain joins TRBV7-4 and TRBJ2-7; D is unclear. The CDR3 runs 13 residues. The germline gives CDR1 SGHVT, CDR2 SQSDAQ. V dropped 8 bases and J dropped 3 bases, with 14 bases sitting between them. CDR3 loop: CASGSPNYYEQYF. Here the CDR3 DNA reads TGTGCCAGCGGATCACCCAACTACTACGAGCAGTACTTC.

The chain carries TRBV7-2 and TRBJ2-1; maybe TRBD1 (6 bases). Per the germline V gene, CDR1 is SGHTA and CDR2 is FQGNSA. Trimming left V 4 bases short and J 4 bases short, with 20 bases between. The CDR3 has 17 amino acids. The CDR3 loop reads CASSSPTGPHLYNEQFF. CDR3 nucleotide sequence: TGTGCCAGCAGCTCTCCTACAGGGCCACATTTATACAATGAGCAGTTCTTC.

Worth noting for this clonotype: A read error is possible here, since a much larger clone lies one base away. The chain joins TRBV7-9 to TRBJ2-1, with D uncertain. CDR3 size: 14 residues. Germline V CDR1 and CDR2: SEHNR, FQNEAQ (reference sequence). Written as DNA, the CDR3 is TGTGCCAACAGCTTAGTCGGCCTGGGCAATGAGCAGTTCTTC. Translation gives CANSLVGLGNEQFF.

This clonotype was recorded a few times. V usage is TRBV28 and J usage is TRBJ1-2; possibly TRBD1 for D (6 bases). The ends were cut back, 3 bases at V and 0 bases at J, with 11 bases in the middle. In germline, CDR1 is MDHEN, CDR2 SYDVKM. There are 15 residues in the CDR3. The CDR3 DNA reads as TGTGCCAGCAGTTTGGGGGCCAGACCTAACTATGGCTACACCTTC. This translates into CASSLGARPNYGYTF.

The table lists this clonotype with many counts. V usage is TRBV7-2 and J usage is TRBJ1-2, with D possibly being TRBD1 (6 bases). V dropped 6 bases and J dropped 3 bases, with 14 bases sitting between them. CDR1 is SGHTA and CDR2 is FQGNSA in the germline V gene. This CDR3 region has 14 residues. The CDR3 loop is CASSFTGQHYGYTF. The CDR3 DNA sequence: TGTGCCAGCAGTTTCACCGGACAGCACTATGGCTACACCTTC.

This clonotype was counted a few times. The V call is TRBV4-3, the J call TRBJ2-2; 12 bases match TRBD2. V lost 5 bases, J lost 5 bases, and 6 bases stayed unmatched. The V gene's germline CDR1 is LGHNA and CDR2 YSLEER. CDR3 length equals 16 residues. CDR3 nucleotide sequence: TGCGCCAGCAGCTTAGGACTAGCGGGGCTTACCGGGGAGCTGTTTTTT. This gives the protein CASSLGLAGLTGELFF.

The chain has TRBV7-4 and TRBJ1-5; D perhaps matches TRBD1 (5 bases). V was cut by 3 bases and J by 7 bases, with 13 bases left in between. Per the germline V gene, CDR1 is SGHVT and CDR2 is SQSDAQ. The CDR3 runs 14 residues. The DNA of the CDR3 is TGTGCCAGCAGCTTTGGCAGGGAGGCACAGCCCCAGCATTTT. Translated: CASSFGREAQPQHF. Full variable domain (outside the CDR3, taken from reference TRBV7-4 and TRBJ1-5): GAGVSQSPRYKVAKRGRDVALRCDSISGHVTLYWYRQTLGQGSEVLTYSQSDAQRDKSGRPSGRFSAERPERSVSTLKIQRTEQGDSAVYLCASSFGREAQPQHFGDGTRLSIL.

This clonotype was seen at least ten times. The chain links TRBV7-6 to TRBJ2-1, with 14 positions matching TRBD2. V trimming: 4 bases; J trimming: 0 bases; junction bases outside the gene matches: 8. The germline V gene has CDR1 SGHVS and CDR2 FNYEAQ. The CDR3 is 19 residues long. The CDR3 DNA reads TGTGCCAGCAGCTCTCCGGGACTAGCGGGGGTTAGCTCCTACAATGAGCAGTTCTTC. This gives the protein CASSSPGLAGVSSYNEQFF.

The chain combines TRBV2 with TRBJ2-5, with 7 bases that match TRBD1. The CDR3 spans 14 residues. CDR1 and CDR2 from the germline V gene are SNHLY and FYNNEI. J lost 3 bases, V lost 4 bases, and 5 bases had no gene match. CDR3 DNA: TGTGCCAGCAGTGGGGGACAGTGGAAAGAGACCCAGTACTTC. Translation gives CASSGGQWKETQYF.

This clonotype was observed a few times. The chain combines TRBV6-6 with TRBJ1-5, with TRBD1 as a possible D gene (5 bases). CDR1 MNHNY and CDR2 SVGAGI come from the germline V gene (reference sequence). The CDR3 has 17 residues. Trimming removed 0 bases at V and 3 bases at J, with 15 bases between. The CDR3 bases are TGTGCCAGCAGTTACTCGGGAAGGGGAGTTCCCAATCAGCCCCAGCATTTT. As protein: CASSYSGRGVPNQPQHF.

This clonotype was observed a few times. This chain connects TRBV14 to TRBJ2-5, with D possibly matching TRBD2 (6 bases). Germline CDR1 reads SGHDN; CDR2 reads FVKESK. V lost 1 base, J lost 0 bases, and 18 bases lay in between. The CDR3 sequence is 18 residues long. CDR3 sequence reads: CASSQAVGLASYQETQYF. In DNA, the CDR3 is TGTGCCAGCAGCCAAGCGGTCGGGCTAGCGTCTTACCAAGAGACCCAGTACTTC.

This clonotype was seen a handful of times. The chain employs TRBV6-5 and TRBJ1-1; 7 bases map to TRBD1. The CDR3 runs 16 residues. CDR1 MNHEY and CDR2 SVGAGI come from the germline V gene. V shed 4 bases, J shed 7 bases, and the junction held 15 bases outside the gene matches. DNA for the CDR3: TGTGCCAGCAGTTTCTCTCCACAGGGGCTAAATGTTGAAGCTTTCTTT. It encodes CASSFSPQGLNVEAFF.

The chain has TRBV11-2 and TRBJ1-1; the D gene is possibly TRBD1 (6 bases). Trimming left V 3 bases short and J 5 bases short, with 19 bases between. The CDR3 extends over 16 amino acids. Germline assignment: CDR1 SGHAT and CDR2 FQNNGV. The CDR3 DNA is TGTGCCAGCAGCTTGGGCAGAGCGGGGGGCGGAACTGAAGCTTTCTTT. It yields the protein CASSLGRAGGGTEAFF.

This clonotype was found a few times. The CDR3 reads CAIQGGEAYNEQFF. DNA for the CDR3: TGTGCCATACAAGGCGGGGAGGCCTACAATGAGCAGTTCTTC. This chain joins TRBV7-6 and TRBJ2-1; perhaps TRBD2 as D (6 bases). CDR1 SGHVS and CDR2 FNYEAQ come from the germline V gene. The V gene lost 10 bases and the J gene lost 2 bases, with 15 bases spanning the gap. The CDR3 length is 14 residues.

The V gene is TRBV27, the J gene TRBJ1-2, with TRBD1 matching 8 bases. Looked up from germline, CDR1 is MNHEY and CDR2 is SMNVEV (reference sequence). The V gene end was trimmed by 4 bases and the J gene end by 8 bases; junction bases not matched to a gene: 9. CDR3 length: 14 amino acids. The CDR3, as DNA: TGTGCCAGCAGTTACCCAGGGGGCGCAGGGGGCTACACCTTC. Translating gives CASSYPGGAGGYTF.

This clonotype was counted between two and nine times. This chain links TRBV7-6 with TRBJ2-1; TRBD1 might be the D (5 bases). From germline, CDR1 is SGHVS and CDR2 FNYEAQ. The CDR3 consists of 14 residues. Trimming took 5 bases from V and 5 from J, leaving 13 bases between them. The CDR3 protein is CASSPLTVHNEQFF. CDR3 DNA: TGTGCCAGCAGCCCCCTGACAGTACACAATGAGCAGTTCTTC.

There are many counts of this clonotype. The rearrangement joins TRBV7-6 to TRBJ2-3, with a possible D match to TRBD2 (7 bases). Deletions cut 3 bases from V and 6 bases from J, with 16 bases between. The germline V gene encodes CDR1 SGHVS and CDR2 FNYEAQ. The CDR3 sequence is 15 residues long. Here the CDR3 DNA reads TGTGCCAGCAGCTTGATGGCGGGGGCAGATGATACGCAGTATTTT. Encoded protein: CASSLMAGADDTQYF.

The table lists this clonotype with a few counts. The chain employs TRBV12-3 or TRBV12-4 and TRBJ1-2; D perhaps matches TRBD1 (5 bases). The CDR3 covers 14 residues. The V gene lost 6 bases and the J gene lost 5 bases, with 16 bases spanning the gap. This CDR3 reads CASSSPGAAYGYTF. The CDR3 DNA is TGTGCCAGCAGCTCCCCCGGGGCCGCTTATGGCTACACCTTC.

This clonotype came up many times. The rearrangement uses TRBV7-2 and TRBJ1-3; possibly TRBD1 for D (6 bases). Germline assignment: CDR1 SGHTA and CDR2 FQGNSA. The CDR3 runs 17 residues. V shed 2 bases and J shed 0 bases, with 14 bases lying between them. CDR3 in amino acids: CASSLNYRATSGNTIYF. CDR3 in DNA: TGTGCCAGCAGCTTAAATTACAGGGCGACCTCTGGAAACACCATATATTTT.

This clonotype turned up a few times. The chain links TRBV10-3 to TRBJ2-1, with TRBD2 matching 7 bases. Germline loops: CDR1 ENHRY, CDR2 SYGVKD. The CDR3 is 11 amino acids. The V and J ends lost 9 bases and 7 bases, in that order; junction bases with no gene match: 3. Written as DNA, the CDR3 is TGTGCCATAAGGGGAGGGAATGAGCAGTTCTTC. Its translation is CAIRGGNEQFF.

This clonotype came up a few times. This chain joins TRBV27 and TRBJ1-6; D is perhaps TRBD1 (5 bases). V lost 2 bases and J 7 bases, leaving 18 bases between the germline ends. CDR3 size: 17 residues. Germline CDR1 reads MNHEY; CDR2 reads SMNVEV (reference sequence). As DNA, the CDR3 is TGTGCCAGCAGTTTAACAGACGGATGGAGGACAAATTCACCCCTCCACTTT. Protein: CASSLTDGWRTNSPLHF.

The gene calls are TRBV4-1 and TRBJ1-4, with 8 bases identical to TRBD1. With V trimmed by 2 bases and J by 13 bases, 6 bases remained unmatched. The CDR3 has 13 residues. Germline CDR1 reads MGHRA; CDR2 reads YSYEKL. CDR3 DNA: TGCGCCAGCAGCCAATCGGGCGGGACAGGACTGTTTTTT. It specifies CASSQSGGTGLFF.

J is TRBJ2-1 and V is TRBV12-3 or TRBV12-4; 10 bases are shared with TRBD2. The CDR3 contains 12 residues. V was pared by 7 bases and J by 8 bases, with 2 bases of the junction left unmatched. For the CDR3, the DNA is TGTGCCAGCACAGCGGGGGGGGATGAGCAGTTCTTC. It is translated as CASTAGGDEQFF.

The V gene is TRBV28, the J gene TRBJ2-5; D unclear. The CDR3 spans 13 residues. Looked up from germline, CDR1 is MDHEN and CDR2 is SYDVKM. Trimming cost V 4 bases and J 4 bases, with 10 bases left between them. The CDR3 nucleotides read TGTGCCAGCAGTTCCCTCGGGTTAGAGACCCAGTACTTC. Translated, it gives CASSSLGLETQYF.

The V and J genes are TRBV6-6 and TRBJ1-2; no clear D gene. Between the trimmed V and J ends, which lost 0 bases and 7 bases, there was a span of 12 bases. The CDR3 sequence is 14 residues long. In germline, CDR1 is MNHNY, CDR2 SVGAGI (reference sequence). CDR3 in DNA: TGTGCCAGCAGTTACTCAACATTCTCTCTTGGCTACACCTTC. This encodes CASSYSTFSLGYTF.

This clonotype showed up just a few times. The rearrangement links TRBV6-2 or TRBV6-3 to TRBJ2-1; D gene ambiguous. Germline V lookup: CDR1 MNHEY, CDR2 SVGEGT. The CDR3 consists of 15 residues. V lost 6 bases and J 6 bases, leaving 18 bases between the germline ends. CDR3 amino acids: CASSPPRLPGNEQFF. The DNA for the CDR3 is TGTGCCAGCAGCCCCCCCCGACTCCCGGGCAATGAGCAGTTCTTC.

The chain employs TRBV18 and TRBJ2-1; 13 bases agree with TRBD2. Germline assignment: CDR1 KGHSH and CDR2 LQKENI. The CDR3 is 18 amino acids. Losses at the gene ends were 2 bases for V and 4 bases for J; bases not matched to a gene: 8. The CDR3 region is CASSPSFGTSGEYNEQFF. The CDR3 nucleotides read TGTGCCAGCTCACCATCTTTTGGGACTAGCGGGGAATACAATGAGCAGTTCTTC. Together with reference TRBV18 and TRBJ2-1, the CDR3 gives the full variable domain: NAGVMQNPRHLVRRRGQEARLRCSPMKGHSHVYWYRQLPEEGLKFMVYLQKENIIDESGMPKERFSAEFPKEGPSILRIQQVVRGDSAAYFCASSPSFGTSGEYNEQFFGPGTRLTVL.